This passage covers 23 T cell receptor beta chains from one sample sequenced in a study of cytomegalovirus exposure and HLA in healthy donors. Primers for the PCR totalled 60 Vbeta and 13 Jbeta. The method was immunoSEQ multiplex PCR; TCRdb's version includes in-frame clones alone and lacks a portion of them. This sample has about 160,000 clones, with roughly 80% found just once. Sequenced sample: PBMCs. Receptor source: a man aged 50 or older in good health and CMV-seropositive.

On this clone itself: The junction differs from germline at one of its ends, possibly a read error. The chain is built from TRBV7-7 and TRBJ2-1; 9 nucleotides agree with TRBD1. The CDR3 runs to 15 residues. Per germline, CDR1 SSHAT and CDR2 FNYEAQ (reference sequence). The DNA for the CDR3 is TGTGCTAGCAGCTCCGGGACAGGGTTCCCCAATGAGCAGTTCTTC. Its translation: CASSSGTGFPNEQFF. Full variable domain (outside the CDR3, taken from reference TRBV7-7 and TRBJ2-1): GAGVSQSPRYKVTKRGQDVTLRCDPISSHATLYWYQQALGQGPEFLTYFNYEAQPDKSGLPSDRFSAERPEGSISTLTIQRTEQRDSAMYRCASSSGTGFPNEQFFGPGTRLTVL.

This chain joins TRBV5-5 and TRBJ1-6, with TRBD1 identical over 7 bases. The CDR3 is made up of 14 amino acids. V was clipped by 4 bases and J by 10 bases; unmatched bases: 8. Per germline, CDR1 SGHKS and CDR2 YYEKEE (reference sequence). The DNA of the CDR3 is TGTGCCAGCAGCAATGACAGGGTACGGTCACCCCTCCACTTT. Its translation is CASSNDRVRSPLHF.

This rearrangement joins TRBV5-1 to TRBJ2-3; D is possibly TRBD2 (5 bases). Germline V lookup: CDR1 SGHRS, CDR2 YFSETQ. The CDR3 sequence is 15 residues long. The V end was cut by 4 bases, the J end by 5 bases, with 17 bases between. The CDR3 region is CASSGINLEGDTQYF. The CDR3 DNA follows: TGCGCCAGCAGCGGGATTAATCTAGAGGGAGATACGCAGTATTTT.

This clone was seen only once. The chain recombines TRBV7-3 with TRBJ2-1; 12 bases match TRBD2. V was clipped by 4 bases and J by 9 bases; unmatched bases: 7. This CDR3 has 15 residues. From germline, CDR1 is SGHTA and CDR2 FQGTGA. CDR3 loop: CASSSGLAGMSEQFF. DNA for the CDR3: TGTGCCAGCAGCTCCGGACTAGCGGGGATGAGTGAGCAGTTCTTC.

The rearrangement uses TRBV19 and TRBJ2-7, with 7 bases fitting TRBD1. This CDR3 comprises 14 residues. The V segment lost 4 bases and the J segment 2 bases; nucleotides outside the gene matches: 5. Germline V CDR1 and CDR2: LNHDA, SQIVND (reference sequence). The CDR3 loop is CASSTRQGPYEQYF. The CDR3 nucleotides are TGTGCCAGTAGTACCCGACAGGGACCCTACGAGCAGTACTTC.

The chain combines TRBV5-1 with TRBJ2-7; 10 bases fit TRBD2. Germline V gene sequence: CDR1 SGHRS, CDR2 YFSETQ. Trimming cost V 4 bases and J 4 bases; bases outside gene matches: 2. The CDR3 is made up of 13 amino acids. The DNA for the CDR3 is TGCGCCAGCAGCCTAGCGGGGGAATACGAGCAGTACTTC. Translated, it gives CASSLAGEYEQYF.

This chain connects TRBV5-8 to TRBJ1-2, with D unclear. The germline V gene encodes CDR1 SGHTS and CDR2 YDEGEE. Trimming removed 1 base from V and 8 bases from J, with 9 bases in between. The CDR3 spans 12 residues. For the CDR3, the DNA is TGTGCCAGCAGCTTGTGGAGAGGGGGCTACACCTTC. Encoded protein: CASSLWRGGYTF.

This chain uses TRBV2 with TRBJ1-5, with a tentative D call TRBD1 (6 bases). Germline CDR1 SNHLY, CDR2 FYNNEI. The CDR3 contains 14 residues. V lost 2 bases, J lost 7 bases, and 12 bases lay in between. Written as DNA, the CDR3 is TGTGCCAGCAGTGAACAGGGGTATGAGCAGCCCCAGCATTTT. Translation gives CASSEQGYEQPQHF.

The V and J genes are TRBV18 and TRBJ1-3; tentatively, D is TRBD1 (6 bases). Trimming shortened V by 3 bases and J by 1 base, and 10 bases separated the two germline ends. The CDR3 has 15 amino acids. CDR1 is KGHSH and CDR2 is LQKENI in the germline V gene. The DNA of the CDR3 is TGTGCCAGCTCACCCCAGGGGACATCTGGAAACACCATATATTTT. It codes for CASSPQGTSGNTIYF.

This sequence joins TRBV18 and TRBJ2-5, with D tentatively TRBD1 or TRBD2 (5 bases each). Per germline, CDR1 KGHSH and CDR2 LQKENI. The CDR3 length is 13 residues. The V and J ends lost 6 bases and 3 bases respectively, with 11 bases between them. Written as DNA, the CDR3 is TGTGCCAGCTCCCCAGGGAGTAAAGAGACCCAGTACTTC. Encoded protein: CASSPGSKETQYF.

The gene calls are TRBV2 and TRBJ2-5; 10 bases match TRBD2. This CDR3 is 16 amino acids long. The J segment lost 4 bases and the V segment lost 4 bases, leaving 9 bases of the junction unmatched. Germline CDR1 and CDR2: SNHLY and FYNNEI. The CDR3 sequence: CASSGRASGRGETQYF. For the CDR3, the DNA is TGTGCCAGCAGTGGAAGGGCTAGCGGGAGAGGAGAGACCCAGTACTTC.

The genes are TRBV29-1 and TRBJ2-1, with D perhaps TRBD1 (6 bases). V lost 6 bases and J 0 bases, leaving 12 bases between the germline ends. The CDR3 is 14 residues long. CDR1 and CDR2 from the germline V gene are SQVTM and ANQGSEA. This CDR3 is CSVDTGNSYNEQFF. In nucleotides, the CDR3 is TGCAGCGTGGACACAGGGAACTCCTACAATGAGCAGTTCTTC.

This chain links TRBV5-5 with TRBJ1-4; tentative D call: TRBD1 (6 bases). CDR1 and CDR2 (germline): SGHKS, YYEKEE (reference sequence). V lost 1 base and J lost 8, with 15 bases in between. The length of the CDR3 is 15 residues. CDR3 loop: CASSLTGSWGEKLFF. The CDR3 coding sequence is TGTGCCAGCAGCTTGACAGGGTCTTGGGGGGAAAAACTGTTTTTT.

The chain links TRBV25-1 to TRBJ2-5; the D gene is possibly TRBD2 (6 bases). This CDR3 has 15 amino acids. Germline V gives CDR1 MGHDK, CDR2 SYGVNS. Trimming took 0 bases from V and 3 from J, leaving 11 bases between them. CDR3 loop: CASSEYNGGEETQYF. The CDR3 DNA is TGTGCCAGCAGTGAATATAACGGCGGGGAAGAGACCCAGTACTTC.

The chain carries TRBV5-1 and TRBJ2-2; the D gene is possibly TRBD1 (5 bases). Per the germline V gene, CDR1 is SGHRS and CDR2 is YFSETQ. This CDR3 is 16 amino acids long. Trimming took 0 bases from V and 0 from J, leaving 9 bases between them. This CDR3 reads CASSLEGLANTGELFF. CDR3 coding DNA: TGCGCCAGCAGCTTGGAGGGGTTGGCGAACACCGGGGAGCTGTTTTTT.

J is TRBJ2-3 and V is TRBV9; 8 positions match TRBD1. The CDR3 is 16 residues long. Per the germline V gene, CDR1 is SGDLS and CDR2 is YYNGEE. Trimming took 3 bases from V and 0 from J; bases not matched to a gene: 6. CDR3 loop: CASSAGQGWSTDTQYF. DNA for the CDR3: TGTGCCAGCAGCGCTGGACAGGGATGGAGCACAGATACGCAGTATTTT.

For this clone: One end of the junction varies from germline; a read error may be responsible. This chain uses TRBV5-4 with TRBJ2-2, with D possibly TRBD2 on 5 matching bases. Germline CDR1 SGHNT, CDR2 YYREEE (reference sequence). CDR3 size: 14 residues. In DNA, the CDR3 is TGTGCCAGCAGCTTGGTGCAAAACACCGGGGAGCCGTTTTTT. Translating gives CASSLVQNTGEPFF.

A single count supports this clone. Here the CDR3 reads CASIGVSNYEQYF. The CDR3 DNA is TGTGCCAGCATAGGGGTCTCGAACTACGAGCAGTACTTC. The rearrangement links TRBV6-1 to TRBJ2-5; TRBD1 might be the D (5 bases). The J call may not be correct, given that the DNA end is closer to TRBJ2-7. Germline CDR1 and CDR2: MNHNS and SASEGT. The CDR3 runs 13 residues.

The chain couples TRBV6-6 to TRBJ1-1; 12 positions agree with TRBD1. In germline, CDR1 is MNHNY, CDR2 SVGAGI (reference sequence). Trimming removed 5 bases from V and 2 bases from J; junction bases left unmatched: 0. The CDR3 covers 14 residues. CDR3 amino acids: CASSGTGGNTEAFF. The CDR3 coding sequence is TGTGCCAGCAGTGGGACAGGGGGCAACACTGAAGCTTTCTTT.

The chain carries TRBV4-1 and TRBJ1-2; no definite D call. The germline V gene encodes CDR1 MGHRA and CDR2 YSYEKL. The CDR3 contains 13 residues. The V end lost 2 bases, the J end lost 7 bases, and 11 bases lay between the germline ends. CDR3 coding DNA: TGCGCCAGCAGCCAACCCCGGGTATCTGGCTACACCTTC. This sequence encodes CASSQPRVSGYTF.

This clone was counted a few times. The J gene is TRBJ1-5, the V gene TRBV21-1; the table's D call, TRBD1, has no DNA check behind it. TRBV21-1 is tagged as a pseudogene. The CDR3 runs 13 residues. This chain's CDR3 is CASIQGGNQPQHF. The CDR3 DNA follows: TGTGCCAGCATCCAGGGGGGCAATCAGCCCCAGCATTTT.

This chain joins TRBV5-1 and TRBJ1-1; a weak D match, TRBD1 (5 bases). Germline V gives CDR1 SGHRS, CDR2 YFSETQ. This CDR3 region has 14 residues. Trimming took 0 bases from V and 8 from J, leaving 14 bases between them. CDR3 in amino acids: CASSLDGYWGEAFF. The CDR3 nucleotides are TGCGCCAGCAGCTTGGACGGTTATTGGGGCGAAGCTTTCTTT.

The gene calls are TRBV28 and TRBJ1-1; tentatively, D is TRBD1 (6 bases). The germline V gene encodes CDR1 MDHEN and CDR2 SYDVKM. The germline V and J ends were trimmed by 7 bases and 5 bases, with 17 bases remaining between them. The CDR3 covers 14 residues. CDR3 loop: CASTRTGRGTEAFF. CDR3 DNA: TGTGCCAGCACCAGAACAGGGCGTGGGACTGAAGCTTTCTTT.